This T cell receptor beta chain was obtained from a study of OX40 agonist ivuxolimab in advanced cancers. Context from the whole study: Ivuxolimab was a fully human IgG2 agonistic monoclonal antibody targeting the costimulatory receptor OX40 (CD134). Patients were allowed to have had prior anti-PD-1, anti-PD-L1 or anti-CTLA-4 therapy, and less than 45% of the dose-escalation patients had previously received checkpoint inhibitors. In the dose-escalation cohort, around four fifths of patients were male, and the mean age was roughly 56 years with a range of roughly 20 to 85. Partial responses occurred in three dose-escalation patients: two with cutaneous melanoma and one with hepatocellular carcinoma. Intravenous ivuxolimab was administered to patients every 2 weeks at six dose levels: 0.01, 0.1, 0.3, 1.5, 3 and 10 mg/kg. The monotherapy dose-escalation portion (N ≈ 55 patients) of the phase I ivuxolimab trial is reported in the paper. The point of sequencing TCRbeta in the periphery was to test whether ivuxolimab changed TCR sequence diversity and drove clonal T-cell expansion. Among the approximately 50 dose-escalation patients, 19 had hepatocellular carcinoma, 15 or so melanoma, 9 renal cell carcinoma and 9 head and neck cancer.

Genomic DNA was isolated from the sorted cells so that the TCRbeta CDR3 region could be sequenced. The immunoSEQ Assay was used for sequencing of TCRbeta CDR3 regions. TCRdb limited this immuneACCESS table to in-frame rearrangements with V and J called. A share of clones is missing; checked studies link under half to unresolved V genes, and the rest is unexplained. In this sample the table shows around 40,000 clones, roughly 89% of which occur a single time. The ten most abundant clones make up approximately 0.52% of the sample. Patients with autoimmune disease history or receiving systemic immunosuppression were excluded from the trial. Peripheral blood for TCR sequencing was collected from all dose cohorts at baseline, on cycle 4 day 1, and on cycle 7 day 1. The samples were taken from a phase I, first-in-human, multicenter, open-label dose-escalation trial of ivuxolimab. The trial enrolled adults with locally advanced or metastatic head and neck squamous cell, hepatocellular, melanoma or renal cell carcinoma. Before TCR sequencing, CD4+ and CD8+ T cells were separately sorted from peripheral blood.

Here is what the overall study found, with its caveats: At doses of 0.1 to 3.0 mg/kg, clonal expansion of both CD4+ and CD8+ blood T cells was observed from baseline to week 6. Low levels of normalized T-cell clonal expansion were also seen in some nonresponding patients. In partial responders in the 0.1-3.0 mg/kg groups, normalized peripheral clonal expansion was found to be among the lowest, especially among CD8+ T cells. After ivuxolimab, expanded clones were on average more numerous among CD8+ T cells than among CD4+ T cells. Antigen specificity was not determined for the clonally expanded peripheral T cells.

Concerning this clone: Its specific antigen is unknown. Within one base of it there is no much larger clone, and no base qualities were kept.

The germline V end is reduced by 4 bases and the J end by 0 bases; junction bases left unmatched: 4. The CDR1 and CDR2 encoded by the germline V gene are SGHDT and YYEEEE. CDR3 length: 15 amino acids, cysteine to phenylalanine. CDR3 DNA only is kept here, 45 bases in frame from base 1. The V gene is TRBV5-6 and the J gene is TRBJ1-3; 7 middle bases align to TRBD1. The sample was CD4+ or CD8+ T cells sorted from blood, taken in a trial of the OX40 agonist ivuxolimab. The source of this sequence is an adult with an advanced solid tumor such as melanoma, head and neck, liver or kidney cancer. DNA sequence: TGTGCCAGCAGCCGGGGACAGCGCTCTGGAAACACCATATATTTT. Translated, it reads CASSRGQRSGNTIYF.